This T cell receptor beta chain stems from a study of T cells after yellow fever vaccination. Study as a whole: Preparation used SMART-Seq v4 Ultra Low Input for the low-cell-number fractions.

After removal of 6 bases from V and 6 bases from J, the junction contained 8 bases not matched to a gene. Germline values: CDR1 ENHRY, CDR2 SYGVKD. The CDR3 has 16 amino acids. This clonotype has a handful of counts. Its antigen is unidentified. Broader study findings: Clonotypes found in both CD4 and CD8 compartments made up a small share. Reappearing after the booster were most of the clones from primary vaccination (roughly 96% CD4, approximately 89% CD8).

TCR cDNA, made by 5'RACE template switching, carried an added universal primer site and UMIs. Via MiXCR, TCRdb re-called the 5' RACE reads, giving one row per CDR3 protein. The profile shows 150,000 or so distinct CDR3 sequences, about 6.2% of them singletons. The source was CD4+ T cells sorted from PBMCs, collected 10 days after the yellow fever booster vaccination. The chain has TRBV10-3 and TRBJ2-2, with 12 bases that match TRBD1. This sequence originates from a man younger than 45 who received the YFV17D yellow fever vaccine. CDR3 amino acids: CAIRSSGTGGPGELFF. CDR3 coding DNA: TGTGCCATCAGATCCAGCGGGACAGGGGGCCCCGGGGAGCTGTTTTTT.